These 10 T cell receptor beta chains came from one sample sequenced in a study of cytomegalovirus exposure and HLA in healthy donors. PCR was performed using 60 Vbeta and 13 Jbeta primers. The method was immunoSEQ multiplex PCR; TCRdb's version includes in-frame clones alone and lacks a portion of them. The profile covers tens of thousands of clones, with roughly 72% appearing a single time and around 0.63% taken by the ten largest. Sequencing was performed on PBMCs. All receptors come from a man younger than 40 in good health and CMV-seronegative.

The chain has TRBV7-8 and TRBJ1-2; D unresolved. The CDR3 runs 16 residues. Trimming stripped 0 bases from V and 4 bases from J, with 15 bases between. Germline CDR1 and CDR2: SGHVS and FQNEAQ. CDR3 protein: CASSLAATYSGYGYTF. In nucleotides, the CDR3 is TGTGCCAGCAGCTTAGCTGCCACTTACTCAGGCTATGGCTACACCTTC.

V gene TRBV9 combines with J gene TRBJ2-4; D is perhaps TRBD1 (6 bases). Trimming took off 0 bases at V and 6 bases at J, with 13 bases between the two ends. The CDR3 spans 15 residues. The germline CDR1 and CDR2 sequences are SGDLS and YYNGEE. The CDR3 protein is CASSVAGGPLNIQYF. The CDR3 nucleotides are TGTGCCAGCAGCGTAGCTGGGGGCCCCTTAAACATTCAGTACTTC.

The rearrangement joins TRBV7-9 to TRBJ2-3; 8 bases are shared with TRBD2. CDR1 and CDR2 from the germline V gene are SEHNR and FQNEAQ (reference sequence). Trimming at V came to 5 bases and at J to 4 bases, leaving 11 bases not matched to a gene. The CDR3 covers 16 residues. The CDR3 protein is CASSLLGKRGPDTQYF. The CDR3 coding sequence is TGTGCCAGCAGCCTGTTGGGTAAGCGGGGGCCAGATACGCAGTATTTT.

The chain recombines TRBV7-6 with TRBJ2-7, with 10 bases aligning to TRBD2. Germline V CDR1 and CDR2: SGHVS, FNYEAQ. Germline trimming cut 6 bases from V and 7 bases from J; bases unmatched to any gene: 9. This CDR3 contains 14 residues. The CDR3 sequence is CASSQRASGSEQYV. CDR3 sequence (DNA): TGTGCCAGCAGTCAACGGGCTAGCGGGAGTGAGCAGTACGTC.

V and J are TRBV18 and TRBJ2-3, with a possible D match to TRBD1 (6 bases). V lost 5 bases and J 6 bases, leaving 15 bases between the germline ends. The CDR3 has 14 amino acids. Germline V gene lookup returns CDR1 KGHSH and CDR2 LQKENI. The CDR3 DNA reads as TGTGCCAGCTCAATAAGGAACAGGGTGGATACGCAGTATTTT. Translation gives CASSIRNRVDTQYF.

This clone was recorded only once. The chain employs TRBV11-3 and TRBJ2-1, with D possibly TRBD2 on 5 matching bases. Germline V lookup: CDR1 SGHNT, CDR2 YENEEA. This CDR3 has 13 residues. Deletions cut 1 base from V and 4 bases from J, with 5 bases between. This chain's CDR3 is CASSLGGYNEQFF. The CDR3 bases are TGTGCCAGCAGCTTAGGCGGGTACAATGAGCAGTTCTTC.

This rearrangement joins TRBV6-1 to TRBJ2-3, with 11 bases lining up with TRBD2. In germline, CDR1 is MNHNS, CDR2 SASEGT. The CDR3 totals 19 residues. V dropped 3 bases and J dropped 3; count of bases not matched to a gene: 14. The CDR3 DNA is TGTGCCAGCAGTGACTTAACTTTTCTAGCGGGAGGTCGTACAGATACGCAGTATTTT. Translation gives CASSDLTFLAGGRTDTQYF.

This clone showed up just a few times. The V call is TRBV4-1, the J call TRBJ2-7; possibly TRBD1 for D (5 bases). V was pared by 4 bases and J by 4 bases, with 11 bases between. Per the germline V gene, CDR1 is MGHRA and CDR2 is YSYEKL. The CDR3 sequence is 13 residues long. For the CDR3, the DNA is TGCGCCAGCAGCCCAGGGTTGGGATACGAGCAGTACGTC. This codes for CASSPGLGYEQYV.

A single count supports this clone. Germline and junction disagree at one end, which may indicate a read error. The rearrangement joins TRBV2 to TRBJ1-1; D is possibly TRBD1 (5 bases). CDR1 and CDR2 (germline): SNHLY, FYNNEI. The CDR3 is made up of 15 amino acids. CDR3 DNA: TGTGCCAGCATTGAATTTCAGGGTTCATACACTGAAGCTTTCTTT. Its protein is CASIEFQGSYTEAFF.

V gene TRBV2 combines with J gene TRBJ2-1, with 9 positions matching TRBD2. Germline lookup yields CDR1 SNHLY and CDR2 FYNNEI. This CDR3 spans 14 amino acids. With 9 bases clipped from V and 3 bases from J, the junction kept 6 bases outside the gene matches. Here the CDR3 DNA reads TGTGCCAGTGGGACTAGCCATCGCTACAATGAGCAGTTCTTC. It translates to CASGTSHRYNEQFF.